Presented here are 3 T cell receptor beta chains from one specimen sequenced in a study of Tregs in tolerant kidney transplant recipients. Clones were read by immunoSEQ multiplex PCR, and TCRdb kept only the in-frame ones, dropping some. This table has about 83,000 clones, 98% appearing once. The input for sequencing was CD4+ T cells from blood, taken before the transplant. All receptors come from a human donor who received a combined kidney and bone marrow transplant.

The V and J genes are TRBV19 and TRBJ1-2; a possible D gene is TRBD1 (6 bases). The CDR3 is made up of 15 amino acids. CDR1 and CDR2 (germline): LNHDA, SQIVND (reference sequence). V lost 6 bases and J lost 5, with 19 bases in between. CDR3 protein: CASRAFLGAGYGYTF. CDR3 bases: TGTGCCAGTAGGGCCTTTTTGGGGGCGGGTTATGGCTACACCTTC.

The chain employs TRBV6-5 and TRBJ1-2; D is ambiguous. This CDR3 is 15 amino acids long. Trimming took 0 bases from V and 4 from J, leaving 12 bases between them. Germline CDR1 reads MNHEY; CDR2 reads SVGAGI. This chain's CDR3 is CASSYSRESGYGYTF. DNA for the CDR3: TGTGCCAGCAGTTACTCTCGAGAATCAGGCTATGGCTACACCTTC.

The chain is built from TRBV28 and TRBJ1-2; D not certain. The CDR3 extends over 14 amino acids. The V and J ends lost 5 bases and 4 bases respectively, with 14 bases between them. Germline V gives CDR1 MDHEN, CDR2 SYDVKM. CDR3 loop: CASSPGPLLYGYTF. The CDR3 nucleotides read TGTGCCAGCAGTCCTGGGCCCCTCCTCTATGGCTACACCTTC.